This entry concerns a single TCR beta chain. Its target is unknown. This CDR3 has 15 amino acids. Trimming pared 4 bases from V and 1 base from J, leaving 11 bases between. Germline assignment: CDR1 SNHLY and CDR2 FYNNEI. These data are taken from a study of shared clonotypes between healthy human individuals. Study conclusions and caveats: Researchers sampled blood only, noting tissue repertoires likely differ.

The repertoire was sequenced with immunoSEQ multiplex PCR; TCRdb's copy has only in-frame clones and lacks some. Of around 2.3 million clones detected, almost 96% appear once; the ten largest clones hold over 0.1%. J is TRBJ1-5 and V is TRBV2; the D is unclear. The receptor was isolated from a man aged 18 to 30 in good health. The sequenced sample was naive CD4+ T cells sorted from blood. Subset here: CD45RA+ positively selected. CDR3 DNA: TGTGCCAGCAGTGGCCGGTACTTGAGCAATCAGCCCCAGCATTTT. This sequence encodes CASSGRYLSNQPQHF.